This T cell receptor (beta chain) was observed in a study of vaccination and CD4 T cells after COVID-19. Time point here: late sampling 161 to 241 days after vaccination in a few convalescent patients. TCRdb independently ran MiXCR on the PCR reads; one entry per CDR3 protein. The profile covers some 26,000 distinct CDR3 sequences, with 51% appearing a single time and over 4.5% taken by the ten largest. This clonotype was observed a single time. The TCR was taken from a human donor who had recovered from COVID-19. Sequences were derived from CD4+ T cells from blood, sampled about 7 months after SARS-CoV-2 vaccination.

CDR3 sequence: CASSTSDRAQPQHF. In DNA, the CDR3 is TGTGCCAGCAGTACCTCGGACAGGGCTCAGCCCCAGCATTTT. The chain combines TRBV28 with TRBJ1-5; 8 nucleotides line up with TRBD1. The CDR3 runs 14 residues. J gave up 6 bases and V 5 bases, and 6 bases lay outside the gene matches. Germline CDR1 MDHEN, CDR2 SYDVKM.